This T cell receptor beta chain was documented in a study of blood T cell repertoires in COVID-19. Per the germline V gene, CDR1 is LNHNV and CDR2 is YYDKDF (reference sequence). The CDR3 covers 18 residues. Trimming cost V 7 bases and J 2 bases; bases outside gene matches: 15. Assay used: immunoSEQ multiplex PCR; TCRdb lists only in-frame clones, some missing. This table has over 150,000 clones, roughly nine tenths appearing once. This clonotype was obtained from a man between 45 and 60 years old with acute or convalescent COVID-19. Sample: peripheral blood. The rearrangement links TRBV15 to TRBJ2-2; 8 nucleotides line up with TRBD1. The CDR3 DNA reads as TGTGCCACCAAAGACAGGGGTTCGGCCAGGGGCAACACCGGGGAGCTGTTTTTT. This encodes CATKDRGSARGNTGELFF.